This T cell receptor beta chain was retrieved from a study of T-cell memory formation after mild COVID-19. The 5'RACE method, run with constant-segment primers, produced TCR alpha and TCR beta cDNA libraries (carrying sample barcodes and UMIs). Each CDR3 protein gets one entry after TCRdb re-called the 5' RACE reads with MiXCR. In the table there are around 250,000 distinct CDR3 sequences, around 15% of which are singletons. The CDR3 spans 15 residues. Germline CDR1 and CDR2: MGHDK and SYGVNS. Trimming left V 3 bases short and J 4 bases short, with 15 bases between. This clonotype was counted a few times. Its antigen remains unknown. Findings and limits, study-wide: Second-wave clones reaching peak frequency on day 37 lacked confirmed SARS-CoV-2 specificity. Memory sampled before infection contained some responding clones, suggesting cross-reactive memory joined.

Sequences were obtained from PBMCs or a T cell subset sorted from them (not recorded which). The receptor's source is a man aged 18-30 years who had mild COVID-19 (a few samples of this study predate the infection). Cell type and time point are not known. The chain links TRBV25-1 to TRBJ2-5, with D possibly TRBD1 on 6 matching bases. CDR3 sequence reads: CASSDPRGSGETQYF. The DNA of the CDR3 is TGTGCCAGCAGTGACCCCAGGGGTTCGGGAGAGACCCAGTACTTC.